This T cell receptor (beta chain) is from a study of blood T cell repertoires in COVID-19. Study-wide context: Samples came from the United States, Italy and Spain, spanning acute and convalescent COVID-19. In each case, the material was cDNA or gDNA derived from T cells, B-cell-depleted T cells, or PBMCs.

Authors' data handling: Reference gene primer amplification in the assay estimated nucleated cell counts. Data came from immunoSEQ multiplex PCR; TCRdb stores just in-frame clones and leaves some out. V, J and clone size derive from that table, while D and trimming were established from the DNA sequence. The profile covers approximately 84,000 clones, with roughly nine tenths appearing a single time and approximately 1.5% taken by the ten largest. The CDR3 spans 11 residues. Germline-derived CDR1 and CDR2 are ENHRY and SYGVKD. V lost 7 bases, J lost 7 bases, and 11 bases lay in between. Sequenced: peripheral blood. The chain uses TRBV10-3 and TRBJ2-7; TRBD1 is a possible D gene (5 bases). The source of this sequence is a human donor with active COVID-19. The donor label of this sample is uncertain. CDR3 sequence reads: CAIKDTQEQYF. The CDR3 bases are TGTGCCATCAAGGACACCCAGGAGCAGTACTTC.